The 10 T cell receptor beta chains reported below all come from one sample, sequenced in a study of cytomegalovirus exposure and HLA in healthy donors. TCRdb keeps only in-frame clones here, not all; method: immunoSEQ multiplex PCR. Among under 50,000 clones listed, 94% were seen once. The sequenced sample was PBMCs. The receptors shown here come from a woman between 18 and 29 years old in good health and CMV-seropositive.

This chain connects TRBV7-9 to TRBJ2-5, with 9 bases matching TRBD1. The trim removed 5 bases at V and 2 bases at J, leaving 9 bases unmatched. The germline V gene encodes CDR1 SEHNR and CDR2 FQNEAQ (reference sequence). This CDR3 has 16 amino acids. The CDR3 DNA sequence: TGTGCCAGCAGCCGACTCCTGACAGGGGGACAAGAGACCCAGTACTTC. Translation: CASSRLLTGGQETQYF.

This rearrangement joins TRBV30 to TRBJ2-3; 9 bases agree with TRBD2. Germline CDR1 reads GTSNPN; CDR2 reads SVGIG (reference sequence). This CDR3 region has 14 residues. The V and J ends lost 4 bases and 1 base, in that order; junction bases with no gene match: 3. The CDR3 nucleotides read TGTGCCTGGACTAGCGGGATTGGCACAGATACGCAGTATTTT. Translated: CAWTSGIGTDTQYF.

The chain combines TRBV18 with TRBJ1-4; no firm D call. CDR3 length equals 13 residues. The V end lost 6 bases, the J end lost 4 bases, and 9 bases lay between the germline ends. Germline CDR1 reads KGHSH; CDR2 reads LQKENI. In nucleotides, the CDR3 is TGTGCCAGCTCGGAAGGGAGTAATGAAAAACTGTTTTTT. Translation gives CASSEGSNEKLFF.

V gene TRBV10-3 combines with J gene TRBJ2-1, with 8 bases lining up with TRBD2. Germline CDR1 reads ENHRY; CDR2 reads SYGVKD. The CDR3 is 14 amino acids. Unmatched junction bases numbered 9, after V lost 10 bases and J lost 4 bases. CDR3 protein: CATGGGGIYNEQFF. CDR3 coding DNA: TGTGCCACCGGGGGGGGCGGTATATACAATGAGCAGTTCTTC.

This CDR3 is CASSLAGGSADTQYF. In DNA, the CDR3 is TGTGCCAGCAGCTTAGCAGGGGGCAGTGCGGATACGCAGTATTTT. The chain links TRBV11-2 to TRBJ2-3; 8 bases line up with TRBD1. This CDR3 contains 15 residues. The germline gives CDR1 SGHAT, CDR2 FQNNGV. J gave up 6 bases and V 1 base, and 6 bases lay outside the gene matches.

V and J are TRBV19 and TRBJ2-2, with D possibly being TRBD2 (6 bases). V lost 7 bases and J lost 4, with 10 bases in between. CDR1 and CDR2 from the germline V gene are LNHDA and SQIVND (reference sequence). The CDR3 length is 13 residues. The CDR3 nucleotides read TGTGCCAGTAAGTCGGAGGGCACCGGGGAGCTGTTTTTT. Translated, it gives CASKSEGTGELFF.

V usage is TRBV6-5 and J usage is TRBJ1-5; the D gene is possibly TRBD1 (5 bases). This CDR3 is 14 amino acids long. Germline assignment: CDR1 MNHEY and CDR2 SVGAGI. V was cut by 5 bases and J by 0 bases, with 8 bases left in between. The CDR3 DNA reads as TGTGCCAGCAGTGCGACAGATAGCAATCAGCCCCAGCATTTT. Encoded protein: CASSATDSNQPQHF.

This clone was found once. The chain employs TRBV6-5 and TRBJ1-6; D may be TRBD1 (6 bases). There are 15 residues in the CDR3. V was shortened by 3 bases and J by 8 bases, with 14 bases between the two germline ends. The V gene's germline CDR1 is MNHEY and CDR2 SVGAGI. The CDR3 loop is CASSYQTGYDSPLHF. CDR3 nucleotide sequence: TGTGCCAGCAGTTATCAGACAGGCTACGATTCACCCCTCCACTTT.

This clone was recorded only once. The V and J genes are TRBV30 and TRBJ2-7, with a weak D call TRBD1 (6 bases). The germline V and J ends were trimmed by 5 bases and 7 bases, with 18 bases remaining between them. CDR1 GTSNPN and CDR2 SVGIG come from the germline V gene (reference sequence). CDR3 length: 13 amino acids. CDR3 sequence (DNA): TGTGCCTGGGAACGGACAGCTTCCTTTGAGCAGTACTTC. It encodes CAWERTASFEQYF.

This rearrangement joins TRBV7-9 to TRBJ2-7; 10 bases are a match to TRBD2. CDR3 length: 16 amino acids. The J segment lost 3 bases and the V segment lost 5 bases, leaving 10 bases of the junction unmatched. Germline V CDR1 and CDR2: SEHNR, FQNEAQ (reference sequence). CDR3 nucleotides: TGTGCCAGCAGCGGGAGACTAGCGGGCCACCTCTACGAGCAGTACTTC. Protein product: CASSGRLAGHLYEQYF.